These 24 T cell receptor beta chains share one sample of origin, sequenced in a study of T-cell reconstitution after alpha-beta-depleted transplantation in children. Preparation of the TCRbeta library was carried out with unique molecular identifiers. TCRdb itself ran the PCR reads through MiXCR, one entry per CDR3 protein. In the table there are under 150,000 distinct CDR3 sequences, about 9.9% of which are singletons. The sequencing used PBMCs, mostly from graft donor cells, collected 180 days after TCRalphabeta/CD19-depleted stem cell transplant. Source of these receptors: a girl younger than two who had a stem cell transplant for combined immunodeficiency, so the T cells may come from the graft donor.

The chain recombines TRBV5-1 with TRBJ2-3, with TRBD2 matching 8 bases. Trimming removed 4 bases from V and 8 bases from J; junction bases left unmatched: 6. Per germline, CDR1 SGHRS and CDR2 YFSETQ. The CDR3 has 13 amino acids. The CDR3 region is CASSPGGGSTQYF. Written as DNA, the CDR3 is TGCGCCAGCAGCCCCGGGGGGGGGAGTACGCAGTATTTT.

The chain recombines TRBV7-2 with TRBJ1-2; D unclear. Trimming took 3 bases from V and 7 from J, leaving 9 bases between them. The CDR3 has 12 residues. CDR1 SGHTA and CDR2 FQGNSA come from the germline V gene. CDR3 sequence: CASSFNLGGYTF. The CDR3 bases are TGTGCCAGCAGCTTTAATCTGGGTGGCTACACCTTC. The whole variable domain, filled in from reference TRBV7-2 and TRBJ1-2, reads GAGVSQSPSNKVTEKGKDVELRCDPISGHTALYWYRQSLGQGLEFLIYFQGNSAPDKSGLPSDRFSAERTGGSVSTLTIQRTQQEDSAVYLCASSFNLGGYTFGSGTRLTVV.

In its sample, this clonotype was seen many times. The V call is TRBV12-3 or TRBV12-4, the J call TRBJ2-3, with 9 positions matching TRBD1. The V segment lost 6 bases and the J segment 3 bases; nucleotides outside the gene matches: 4. CDR3 size: 14 residues. CDR3 region: CASSPDRGTDTQYF. The CDR3 DNA reads as TGTGCCAGCAGCCCTGACAGGGGGACAGATACGCAGTATTTT.

The chain carries TRBV20-1 and TRBJ1-5; D unclear. The V gene lost 3 bases and the J gene lost 1 base, with 4 bases spanning the gap. The V gene's germline CDR1 is DFQATT and CDR2 SNEGSKA (reference sequence). There are 12 residues in the CDR3. CDR3 in amino acids: CSASQSNQPQHF. The CDR3 nucleotides read TGCAGTGCTAGCCAAAGCAATCAGCCCCAGCATTTT.

This sequence joins TRBV27 and TRBJ1-6; possibly TRBD1 for D (6 bases). CDR1 and CDR2 (germline): MNHEY, SMNVEV (reference sequence). V was trimmed by 5 bases and J by 7 bases, leaving 24 bases between them. The CDR3 loop spans 18 amino acids. CDR3 DNA: TGTGCCAGCAGTCTCTTCCCCCAAGGGGGGGCCAAGAATTCACCCCTCCACTTT. The encoded protein is CASSLFPQGGAKNSPLHF.

This clonotype appeared a few times. This chain uses TRBV5-5 with TRBJ2-2; D is ambiguous. V lost 4 bases to trimming and J lost 2 bases, with 12 bases between them. CDR1 is SGHKS, CDR2 YYEKEE, per germline (reference sequence). This CDR3 has 15 residues. In nucleotides, the CDR3 is TGTGCCAGCAGCCCGGACGGCTTTAACACCGGGGAGCTGTTTTTT. Its protein is CASSPDGFNTGELFF. Drawing the rest from reference TRBV5-5 and TRBJ2-2, the complete variable domain is DAGVTQSPTHLIKTRGQQVTLRCSPISGHKSVSWYQQVLGQGPQFIFQYYEKEERGRGNFPDRFSARQFPNYSSELNVNALLLGDSALYLCASSPDGFNTGELFFGEGSRLTVL.

The chain employs TRBV5-5 and TRBJ2-5; D may match TRBD1 or TRBD2 (6 bases each). The CDR3 spans 15 residues. Trimming cost V 2 bases and J 3 bases, with 14 bases left between them. Germline V gene lookup returns CDR1 SGHKS and CDR2 YYEKEE (reference sequence). In nucleotides, the CDR3 is TGTGCCAGCAGCTTTGGAGGGGACACCAAAGAGACCCAGTACTTC. Protein sequence: CASSFGGDTKETQYF.

This clonotype was seen a few times. This chain connects TRBV12-5 to TRBJ2-2; no firm D call. V lost 6 bases to trimming and J lost 7 bases, with 9 bases between them. The CDR3 length is 12 residues. Germline CDR1 LGHNT, CDR2 FRNRAP. The chain's CDR3 is CASGPTRGELFF. In DNA form, the CDR3 reads TGTGCTAGTGGCCCTACCCGCGGGGAGCTGTTTTTT. Full variable domain (rest looked up from reference TRBV12-5 and TRBJ2-2): DARVTQTPRHKVTEMGQEVTMRCQPILGHNTVFWYRQTMMQGLELLAYFRNRAPLDDSGMPKDRFSAEMPDATLATLKIQPSEPRDSAVYFCASGPTRGELFFGEGSRLTVL.

The table lists this clonotype with many counts. This chain joins TRBV10-3 and TRBJ1-1, with D perhaps TRBD1 (5 bases). CDR1 and CDR2 (germline): ENHRY, SYGVKD. This CDR3 has 12 residues. V was pared by 6 bases and J by 11 bases, with 16 bases between. CDR3 region: CAIRRRGELAFF. DNA of the CDR3: TGTGCCATCAGGCGGAGGGGAGAATTGGCTTTCTTT.

The genes are TRBV10-3 and TRBJ2-5, with D perhaps being TRBD1 or TRBD2 (7 bases each). Germline values: CDR1 ENHRY, CDR2 SYGVKD. Between the trimmed V and J ends, which lost 10 bases and 3 bases, there was a span of 15 bases. CDR3 length: 13 residues. The CDR3 sequence: CATGGTVEETQYF. CDR3 nucleotide sequence: TGTGCCACCGGGGGGACAGTTGAAGAGACCCAGTACTTC.

The chain couples TRBV20-1 to TRBJ1-6; the D gene is possibly TRBD1 (5 bases). Trimming shortened V by 1 base and J by 8 bases, and 12 bases separated the two germline ends. Germline V CDR1 and CDR2: DFQATT, SNEGSKA (reference sequence). This CDR3 contains 14 residues. CDR3 protein: CSARVGAVDSPLHF. For the CDR3, the DNA is TGCAGTGCTAGAGTCGGGGCCGTCGATTCACCCCTCCACTTT.

This clonotype was observed a few times. The chain recombines TRBV12-3 or TRBV12-4 with TRBJ2-1; 15 nucleotides line up with TRBD2. The CDR3 is 18 residues long. The V and J ends lost 5 bases and 3 bases, in that order; junction bases with no gene match: 8. This CDR3 is CASSPGLAGGPLYNEQFF. CDR3 sequence (DNA): TGTGCCAGCAGTCCCGGACTAGCGGGAGGGCCCCTCTACAATGAGCAGTTCTTC.

The rearrangement uses TRBV20-1 and TRBJ2-1; D not certain. The V end was cut by 6 bases, the J end by 8 bases, with 20 bases between. This CDR3 region has 14 residues. Germline V gene lookup returns CDR1 DFQATT and CDR2 SNEGSKA (reference sequence). This CDR3 is CSAAPREEFDEQFF. CDR3 DNA: TGCAGTGCAGCCCCTAGGGAAGAATTCGATGAGCAGTTCTTC.

This clonotype was detected only a few times. The chain joins TRBV12-3 or TRBV12-4 to TRBJ2-7; D is possibly TRBD1 (6 bases). This CDR3 region has 13 residues. V gave up 3 bases and J gave up 4 bases, with 10 bases separating them. Here the CDR3 DNA reads TGTGCCAGCAGTTTTGGACAGTATTACGAGCAGTACTTC. The encoded protein is CASSFGQYYEQYF.

This clonotype has a handful of counts. This rearrangement joins TRBV10-3 to TRBJ2-7, with 7 bases lining up with TRBD1. This CDR3 comprises 15 residues. The V and J ends lost 6 bases and 2 bases, in that order; junction bases with no gene match: 10. Per the germline V gene, CDR1 is ENHRY and CDR2 is SYGVKD. The CDR3 DNA is TGTGCCATCAGACCCCATGGACAGGCCCCCTACGAGCAGTACTTC. This translates into CAIRPHGQAPYEQYF.

The chain has TRBV7-2 and TRBJ2-2; D is perhaps TRBD2 (5 bases). The CDR3 length is 15 residues. With 3 bases removed from V and 1 base from J, the gap between germline ends came to 9 bases. Looked up from germline, CDR1 is SGHTA and CDR2 is FQGNSA. The CDR3 DNA reads TGTGCCAGCAGCTTTGGGAGCATGAACACCGGGGAGCTGTTTTTT. It yields the protein CASSFGSMNTGELFF.

The J gene is TRBJ1-1, the V gene TRBV19; no firm D call. V was trimmed by 10 bases and J by 2 bases, leaving 11 bases between them. The germline gives CDR1 LNHDA, CDR2 SQIVND (reference sequence). The CDR3 has 12 residues. CDR3 amino acids: CATRLSNTEAFF. DNA for the CDR3: TGTGCCACCCGGCTCTCTAACACTGAAGCTTTCTTT.

In its sample, this clonotype was seen many times. The rearrangement uses TRBV10-3 and TRBJ2-7, with a tentative D call TRBD2 (6 bases). The CDR3 length is 13 residues. Germline V gene data show CDR1 as ENHRY and CDR2 as SYGVKD. V was clipped by 2 bases and J by 12 bases, with 17 bases between them. CDR3 protein: CAISEGSLASAYF. The CDR3 DNA reads as TGTGCCATCAGTGAGGGCAGTCTGGCTAGCGCGTACTTC.

This chain uses TRBV18 with TRBJ2-7; no reliable D call. This CDR3 comprises 12 residues. Germline V CDR1 and CDR2: KGHSH, LQKENI. V lost 3 bases, J lost 6 bases, and 9 bases lay in between. The CDR3 region has the DNA TGTGCCAGCTCACCCGCAAATCGCGAGCAGTACTTC. Amino acid sequence: CASSPANREQYF.

J is TRBJ1-3 and V is TRBV10-3; the D is unclear. CDR1 ENHRY and CDR2 SYGVKD come from the germline V gene. The CDR3 is 15 amino acids. Trimming pared 7 bases from V and 0 bases from J, leaving 13 bases between. The CDR3 nucleotides read TGTGCCATCAAGAGGAGCCAACTCTCTGGAAACACCATATATTTT. Protein sequence: CAIKRSQLSGNTIYF.

The chain recombines TRBV12-3 or TRBV12-4 with TRBJ2-2; D possibly corresponds to TRBD1 (7 bases). The CDR3 extends over 18 amino acids. Trimming left V 3 bases short and J 5 bases short, with 22 bases between. The CDR3 DNA reads TGTGCCAGCAGTTTTTCTCGGGTGACAGGGAGGTGGACCGGGGAGCTGTTTTTT. Translating it yields CASSFSRVTGRWTGELFF.

This clonotype was counted between two and nine times. The chain carries TRBV5-6 and TRBJ2-1, with a weak D call TRBD2 (5 bases). Germline CDR1 reads SGHDT; CDR2 reads YYEEEE. The germline V and J ends were trimmed by 0 bases and 0 bases, with 7 bases remaining between them. CDR3 length equals 15 residues. This CDR3 reads CASSLVGSSYNEQFF. CDR3 DNA: TGTGCCAGCAGCTTGGTTGGGAGCTCCTACAATGAGCAGTTCTTC.

This clonotype was seen a few times. V is TRBV3-1 and J is TRBJ2-7; 7 bases agree with TRBD2. V dropped 3 bases and J dropped 4; count of bases not matched to a gene: 3. CDR3 size: 13 residues. Germline CDR1 is LGHDT and CDR2 is YNNKEL (reference sequence). Written as DNA, the CDR3 is TGTGCCAGCAGCCAGCGGGAGAGGTACGAGCAGTACTTC. The encoded protein is CASSQRERYEQYF.

This clonotype has ten or more counts. As DNA, the CDR3 is TGTGCCAGCAGCGTAGCGGCAGATACGCAGTATTTT. Translated: CASSVAADTQYF. This chain links TRBV9 with TRBJ2-3; D ambiguous. CDR3 length equals 12 residues. Germline CDR1 reads SGDLS; CDR2 reads YYNGEE. Trimming cost V 0 bases and J 4 bases, with 3 bases left between them.